This T cell receptor beta chain is drawn from a study of CD8 T cells in Susac syndrome. TEMRA cells were FACS-enriched, and CD8+ and CD4+ T cells were isolated negatively. Losses at the gene ends were 3 bases for V and 6 bases for J; bases not matched to a gene: 7. The CDR3 is 15 amino acids. CDR1 and CDR2 from the germline V gene are MDHEN and SYDVKM. An input of roughly 0.45 to 1 ug of RNA was subjected to reverse transcription using random hexamers. TCRdb called the immunoSEQ multiplex PCR reads again in MiXCR, with one record for every CDR3 protein. The sample lists about 440,000 distinct CDR3 sequences, approximately 89% occurring once.

The chain recombines TRBV28 with TRBJ2-1, with TRBD1 identical over 8 bases. The sequenced material came from CD8+ T cells from PBMCs. The sequence came from a human donor with multiple sclerosis. In DNA form, the CDR3 reads TGTGCCAGCAGTTTTAGGCAGGGGGCGACCAATGAGCAGTTCTTC. This gives the protein CASSFRQGATNEQFF.